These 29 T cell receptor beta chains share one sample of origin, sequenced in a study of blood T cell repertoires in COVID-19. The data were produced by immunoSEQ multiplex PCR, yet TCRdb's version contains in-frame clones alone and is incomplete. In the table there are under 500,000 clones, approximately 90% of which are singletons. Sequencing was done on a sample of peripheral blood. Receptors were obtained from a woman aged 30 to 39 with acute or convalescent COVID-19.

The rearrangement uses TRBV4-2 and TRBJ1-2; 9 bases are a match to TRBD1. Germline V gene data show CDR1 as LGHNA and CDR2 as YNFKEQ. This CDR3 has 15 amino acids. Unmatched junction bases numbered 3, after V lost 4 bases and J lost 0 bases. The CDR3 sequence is CASSLTGGANYGYTF. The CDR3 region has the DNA TGTGCCAGCAGCCTGACAGGGGGAGCTAACTATGGCTACACCTTC.

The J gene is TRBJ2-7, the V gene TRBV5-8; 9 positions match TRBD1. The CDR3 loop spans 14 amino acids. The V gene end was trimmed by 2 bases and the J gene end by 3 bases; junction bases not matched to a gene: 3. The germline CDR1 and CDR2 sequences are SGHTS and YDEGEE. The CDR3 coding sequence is TGTGCCAGCAGCTTCACAGGGGGCTACTACGAGCAGTACTTC. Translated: CASSFTGGYYEQYF.

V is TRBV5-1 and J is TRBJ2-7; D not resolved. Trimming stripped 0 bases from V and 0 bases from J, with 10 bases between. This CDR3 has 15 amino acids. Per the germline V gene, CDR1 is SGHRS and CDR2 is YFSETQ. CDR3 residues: CASSLGAVGSYEQYF. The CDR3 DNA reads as TGCGCCAGCAGCTTGGGTGCGGTAGGCTCCTACGAGCAGTACTTC. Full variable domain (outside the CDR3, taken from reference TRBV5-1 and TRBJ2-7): KAGVTQTPRYLIKTRGQQVTLSCSPISGHRSVSWYQQTPGQGLQFLFEYFSETQRNKGNFPGRFSGRQFSNSRSEMNVSTLELGDSALYLCASSLGAVGSYEQYFGPGTRLTVT.

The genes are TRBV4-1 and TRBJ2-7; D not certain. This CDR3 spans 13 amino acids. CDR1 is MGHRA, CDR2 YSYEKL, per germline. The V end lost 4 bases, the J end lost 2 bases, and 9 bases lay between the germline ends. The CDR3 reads CASSLSPAYEQYF. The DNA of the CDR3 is TGCGCCAGCAGCCTCTCCCCAGCCTACGAGCAGTACTTC.

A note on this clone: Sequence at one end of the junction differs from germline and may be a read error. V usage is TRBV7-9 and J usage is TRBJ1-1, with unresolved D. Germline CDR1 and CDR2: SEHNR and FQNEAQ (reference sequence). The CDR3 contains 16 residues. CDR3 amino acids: CASSLVVSVIPTEVFF. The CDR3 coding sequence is TGTGCCAGCAGCTTAGTAGTAAGTGTCATCCCCACTGAAGTTTTCTTT.

CDR3 sequence (DNA): TGTGCCAGCAGTTTGATGAGGAATGGCTACACCTTC. Residues: CASSLMRNGYTF. The J gene is TRBJ1-2, the V gene TRBV28; D unresolved. The CDR3 length is 12 residues. Germline values: CDR1 MDHEN, CDR2 SYDVKM. Trimming removed 3 bases from V and 6 bases from J, with 8 bases in between.

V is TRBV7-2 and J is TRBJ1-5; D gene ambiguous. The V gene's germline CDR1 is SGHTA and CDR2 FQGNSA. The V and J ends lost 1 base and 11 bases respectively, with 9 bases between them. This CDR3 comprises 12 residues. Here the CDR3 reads CASSLVAGAQHF. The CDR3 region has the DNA TGTGCCAGCAGCTTAGTGGCGGGAGCCCAGCATTTT.

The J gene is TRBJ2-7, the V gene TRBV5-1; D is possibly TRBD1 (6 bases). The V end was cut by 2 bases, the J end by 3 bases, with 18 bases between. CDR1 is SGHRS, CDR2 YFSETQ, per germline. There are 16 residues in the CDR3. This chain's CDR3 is CASSFRELGQYYEQYF. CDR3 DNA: TGCGCCAGCAGCTTTAGAGAATTAGGACAGTACTACGAGCAGTACTTC.

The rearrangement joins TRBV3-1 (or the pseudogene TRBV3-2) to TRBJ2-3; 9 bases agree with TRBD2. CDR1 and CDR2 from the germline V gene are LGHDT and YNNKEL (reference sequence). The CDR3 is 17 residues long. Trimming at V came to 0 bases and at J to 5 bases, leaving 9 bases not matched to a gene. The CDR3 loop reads CASSQDGSGGPRDTQYF. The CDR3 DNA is TGTGCCAGCAGCCAAGACGGGAGCGGGGGGCCGAGAGATACGCAGTATTTT.

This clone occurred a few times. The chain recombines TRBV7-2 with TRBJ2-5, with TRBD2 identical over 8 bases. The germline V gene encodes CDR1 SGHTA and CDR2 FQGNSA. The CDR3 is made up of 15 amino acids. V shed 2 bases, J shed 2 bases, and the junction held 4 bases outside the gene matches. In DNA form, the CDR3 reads TGTGCCAGCAGCTTACTAGCGGGCCTACAAGAGACCCAGTACTTC. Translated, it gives CASSLLAGLQETQYF.

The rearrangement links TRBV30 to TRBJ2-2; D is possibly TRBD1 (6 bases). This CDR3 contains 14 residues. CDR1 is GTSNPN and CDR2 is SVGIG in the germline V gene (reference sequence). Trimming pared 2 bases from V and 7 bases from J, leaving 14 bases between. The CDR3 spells CAWSYRVRDGELFF. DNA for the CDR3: TGTGCCTGGAGTTACAGGGTCCGTGACGGGGAGCTGTTTTTT.

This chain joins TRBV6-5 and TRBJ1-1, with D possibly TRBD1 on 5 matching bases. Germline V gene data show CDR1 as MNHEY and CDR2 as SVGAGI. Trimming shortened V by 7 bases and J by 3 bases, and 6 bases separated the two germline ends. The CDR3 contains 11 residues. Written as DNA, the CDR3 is TGTGCCAGCACAGGGTACACTGAAGCTTTCTTT. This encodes CASTGYTEAFF.

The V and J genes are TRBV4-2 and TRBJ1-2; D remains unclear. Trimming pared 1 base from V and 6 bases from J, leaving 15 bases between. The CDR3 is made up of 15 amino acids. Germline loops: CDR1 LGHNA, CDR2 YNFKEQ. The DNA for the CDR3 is TGTGCCAGCAGCCAAGTTGCCCTTCTCGGAGATGGCTACACCTTC. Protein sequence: CASSQVALLGDGYTF.

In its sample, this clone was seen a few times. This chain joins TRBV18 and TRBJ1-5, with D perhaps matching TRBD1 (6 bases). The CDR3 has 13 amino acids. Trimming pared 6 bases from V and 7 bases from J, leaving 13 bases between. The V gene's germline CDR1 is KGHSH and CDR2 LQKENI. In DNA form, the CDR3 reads TGTGCCAGCTCCCTACAGGGAAACCAGCCCCAGCATTTT. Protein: CASSLQGNQPQHF.

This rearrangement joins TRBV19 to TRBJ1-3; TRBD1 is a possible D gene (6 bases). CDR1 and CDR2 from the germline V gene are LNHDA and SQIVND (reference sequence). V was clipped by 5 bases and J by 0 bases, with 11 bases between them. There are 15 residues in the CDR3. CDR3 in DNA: TGTGCCAGTAGTCAAGGACAGTACTCTGGAAACACCATATATTTT. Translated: CASSQGQYSGNTIYF.

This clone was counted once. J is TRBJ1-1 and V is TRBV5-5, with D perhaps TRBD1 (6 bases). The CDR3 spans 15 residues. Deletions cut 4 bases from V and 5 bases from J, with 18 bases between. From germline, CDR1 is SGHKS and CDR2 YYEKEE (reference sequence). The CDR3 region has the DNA TGTGCCAGCAGCGGAACTACAGGGATTAGTACTGAAGCTTTCTTT. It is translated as CASSGTTGISTEAFF.

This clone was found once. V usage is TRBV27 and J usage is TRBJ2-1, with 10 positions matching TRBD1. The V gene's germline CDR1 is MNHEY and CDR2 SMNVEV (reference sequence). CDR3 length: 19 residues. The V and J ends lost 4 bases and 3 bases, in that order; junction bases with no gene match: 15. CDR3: CASSSLGTGDAGGYNEQFF. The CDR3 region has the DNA TGTGCCAGCAGTTCTCTAGGGACAGGGGACGCGGGGGGCTACAATGAGCAGTTCTTC.

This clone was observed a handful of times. In DNA form, the CDR3 reads TGTGCCTGGAGTGTACGGACAGGGAACGAGCAGTACTTC. It yields the protein CAWSVRTGNEQYF. This sequence joins TRBV30 and TRBJ2-7, with TRBD1 identical over 8 bases. CDR3 length: 13 residues. V was clipped by 0 bases and J by 5 bases; unmatched bases: 3. Germline assignment: CDR1 GTSNPN and CDR2 SVGIG (reference sequence). The full variable domain, with the rest looked up from reference TRBV30 and TRBJ2-7, is SQTIHQWPATLVQPVGSPLSLECTVEGTSNPNLYWYRQAAGRGLQLLFYSVGIGQISSEVPQNLSASRPQDRQFILSSKKLLLSDSGFYLCAWSVRTGNEQYFGPGTRLTVT.

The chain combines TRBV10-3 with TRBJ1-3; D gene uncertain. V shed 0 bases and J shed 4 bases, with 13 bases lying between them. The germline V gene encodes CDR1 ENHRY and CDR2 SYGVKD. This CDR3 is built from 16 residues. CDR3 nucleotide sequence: TGTGCCATCAGTGAGTCATGGGGAGGTTCAGGAAACACCATATATTTT. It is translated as CAISESWGGSGNTIYF.

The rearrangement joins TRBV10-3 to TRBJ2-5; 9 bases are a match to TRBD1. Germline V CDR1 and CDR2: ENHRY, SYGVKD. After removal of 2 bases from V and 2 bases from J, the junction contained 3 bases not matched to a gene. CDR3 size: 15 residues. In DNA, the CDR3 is TGTGCCATCAGTGAGCAACAGGGGGCTCAAGAGACCCAGTACTTC. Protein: CAISEQQGAQETQYF.

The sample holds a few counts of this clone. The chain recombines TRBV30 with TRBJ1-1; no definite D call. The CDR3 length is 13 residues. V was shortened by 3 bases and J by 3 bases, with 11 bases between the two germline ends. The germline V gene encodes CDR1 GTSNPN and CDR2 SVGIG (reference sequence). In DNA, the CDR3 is TGTGCCTGGAGAGAGCGGGTCCACACTGAAGCTTTCTTT. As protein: CAWRERVHTEAFF.

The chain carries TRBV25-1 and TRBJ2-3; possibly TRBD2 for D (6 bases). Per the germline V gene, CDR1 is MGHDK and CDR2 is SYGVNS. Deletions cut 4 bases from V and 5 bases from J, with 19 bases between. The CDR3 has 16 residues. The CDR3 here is CASSAPVTRRGDTQYF. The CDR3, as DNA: TGTGCCAGCAGTGCCCCGGTGACAAGGCGGGGAGATACGCAGTATTTT.

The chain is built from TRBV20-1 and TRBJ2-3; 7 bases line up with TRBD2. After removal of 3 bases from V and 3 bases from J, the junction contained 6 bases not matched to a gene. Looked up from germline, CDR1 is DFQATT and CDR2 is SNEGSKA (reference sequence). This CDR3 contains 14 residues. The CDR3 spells CSASNGGFTDTQYF. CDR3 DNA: TGCAGTGCTAGTAACGGGGGGTTTACAGATACGCAGTATTTT.

In DNA form, the CDR3 reads TGTGCCAGCACCCCTGCGCGGGGGCCTTACAATGAGCAGTTCTTC. Its protein product is CASTPARGPYNEQFF. The chain uses TRBV18 and TRBJ2-1; possibly TRBD2 for D (7 bases). The CDR3 loop spans 15 amino acids. The V gene's germline CDR1 is KGHSH and CDR2 LQKENI. Trimming removed 8 bases from V and 4 bases from J, with 18 bases in between.

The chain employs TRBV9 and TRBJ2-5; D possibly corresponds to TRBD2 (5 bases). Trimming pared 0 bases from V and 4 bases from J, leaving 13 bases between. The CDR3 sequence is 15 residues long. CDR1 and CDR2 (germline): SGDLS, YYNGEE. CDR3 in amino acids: CASSVGELGPETQYF. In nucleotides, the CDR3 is TGTGCCAGCAGCGTAGGGGAGCTTGGGCCAGAGACCCAGTACTTC.

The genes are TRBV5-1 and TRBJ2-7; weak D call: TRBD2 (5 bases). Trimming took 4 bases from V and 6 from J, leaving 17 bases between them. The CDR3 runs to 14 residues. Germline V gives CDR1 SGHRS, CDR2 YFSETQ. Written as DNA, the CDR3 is TGCGCCAGCAGCGGAGGAAGGGCCCCCCGCGAGCAGTACTTC. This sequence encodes CASSGGRAPREQYF.

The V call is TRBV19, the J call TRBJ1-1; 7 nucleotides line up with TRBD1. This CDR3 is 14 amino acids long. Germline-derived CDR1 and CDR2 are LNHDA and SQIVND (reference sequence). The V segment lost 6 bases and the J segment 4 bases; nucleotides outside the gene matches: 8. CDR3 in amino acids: CASRSLQGFTEAFF. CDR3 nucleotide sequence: TGTGCCAGTAGATCCTTACAGGGGTTCACTGAAGCTTTCTTT.

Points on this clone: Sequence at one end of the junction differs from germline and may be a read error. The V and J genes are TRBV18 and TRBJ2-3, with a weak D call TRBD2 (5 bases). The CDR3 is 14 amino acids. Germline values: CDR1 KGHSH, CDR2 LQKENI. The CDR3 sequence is CVSSPPGNTDTQYF. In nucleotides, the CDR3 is TGTGTCAGCTCACCCCCCGGGAACACAGATACGCAGTATTTT.

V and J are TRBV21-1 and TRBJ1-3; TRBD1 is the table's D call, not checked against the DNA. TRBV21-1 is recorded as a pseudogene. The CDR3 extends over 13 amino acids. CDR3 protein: CASSTGEGNTIYF. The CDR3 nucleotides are TGTGCCAGCAGCACAGGGGAAGGAAACACCATATATTTT.